Listed below are T cell receptor beta chains from one sample, sequenced in a study of T cell changes during pregnancy in multiple sclerosis. Assay: immunoSEQ multiplex PCR; the TCRdb copy retains only in-frame clones and omits some. The data show 78,000 or so clones, 90% to 95% seen once. Sequencing used peripheral blood, obtained before pregnancy. These receptors were collected from a female donor with multiple sclerosis, enrolled in a pregnancy study. CDR3s include the opening cysteine and the closing phenylalanine or tryptophan. The D gene is left open where the match is weak. Not every row has a clone size; where given, it reads once, few, many or a size class.

V: TRBV18
size: .
D: .
J: TRBJ2-5
CDR3: CASSPLRGADAIQETQYF
DNA: TGTGCCAGCTCACCTTTACGGGGGGCGGACGCGATCCAAGAGACCCAGTACTTC

V: TRBV30
size: .
D: TRBD2
J: TRBJ2-5
CDR3: CAWSGTSDQETQYF
DNA: TGTGCCTGGTCTGGGACTAGCGACCAAGAGACCCAGTACTTC

V: TRBV5-1
size: .
D: TRBD2
J: TRBJ2-7
CDR3: CASSLVLSGRGHEQYF
DNA: TGCGCCAGCAGCTTGGTCCTTAGCGGGAGGGGCCACGAGCAGTACTTC

V: TRBV2
size: .
D: .
J: TRBJ2-2
CDR3: CASSPLSRRGELFF
DNA: TGTGCCAGCAGTCCCCTTAGTAGGAGAGGGGAGCTGTTTTTT

V: TRBV7-2
size: .
D: TRBD2
J: TRBJ2-4
CDR3: CASSLAIGGRRVGNIQYF
DNA: TGTGCCAGCAGCTTAGCGATCGGGGGGAGGAGGGTCGGGAACATTCAGTACTTC

V: TRBV5-1
size: .
D: TRBD1
J: TRBJ2-2
CDR3: CASSQQDRANTGELFF
DNA: TGCGCCAGCAGCCAGCAGGACAGGGCGAACACCGGGGAGCTGTTTTTT

V: TRBV5-1
size: .
D: .
J: TRBJ2-5
CDR3: CASSLGTGGPETQYF
DNA: TGCGCCAGCAGCTTGGGCACAGGTGGGCCAGAGACCCAGTACTTC

V: TRBV7-9
size: .
D: TRBD2
J: TRBJ2-7
CDR3: CASSFPTSGGGGIYEQYF
DNA: TGTGCCAGCAGCTTTCCGACTAGCGGGGGGGGTGGCATTTACGAGCAGTACTTC

V: TRBV28
size: .
D: .
J: TRBJ2-2
CDR3: CASGAGELFF
DNA: TGTGCCAGCGGAGCCGGGGAGCTGTTTTTT

V: TRBV6-5
size: .
D: .
J: TRBJ2-1
CDR3: CASSYRIARNEQFF
DNA: TGTGCCAGCAGTTACCGCATAGCGAGAAATGAGCAGTTCTTC

V: TRBV4-2
size: .
D: TRBD1
J: TRBJ1-2
CDR3: CASSQDSGQGYGYTF
DNA: TGTGCCAGCAGCCAAGATTCAGGACAGGGGTATGGCTACACCTTC

V: TRBV25-1
size: .
D: .
J: TRBJ2-6
CDR3: CASRESGANVLTF
DNA: TGTGCCAGCAGAGAGTCTGGGGCCAACGTCCTGACTTTC

V: TRBV4-1
size: .
D: TRBD1
J: TRBJ2-2
CDR3: CASSQDPGTGGTGELFF
DNA: TGCGCCAGCAGCCAAGATCCGGGCACAGGGGGCACCGGGGAGCTGTTTTTT

V: TRBV18
size: .
D: .
J: TRBJ1-1
CDR3: CASTRGGMNTEAFF
DNA: TGTGCCAGCACTAGGGGGGGGATGAACACTGAAGCTTTCTTT

V: TRBV10-2
size: .
D: .
J: TRBJ2-1
CDR3: CASSGRPPAGNEQFF
DNA: TGCGCCAGCAGTGGACGGCCCCCGGCGGGCAATGAGCAGTTCTTC

V: TRBV28
size: .
D: .
J: TRBJ1-5
CDR3: CASSHGTPNQPQHF
DNA: TGTGCCAGCAGTCATGGGACTCCCAATCAGCCCCAGCATTTT

V: TRBV9
size: once
D: TRBD2
J: TRBJ2-7
CDR3: CASGTGLATYEQYF
DNA: TGTGCCTCCGGGACGGGACTAGCCACCTACGAGCAGTACTTC

V: TRBV28
size: .
D: .
J: TRBJ1-5
CDR3: CASSFGGRGNQPQHF
DNA: TGTGCCAGCAGTTTCGGTGGGAGGGGCAATCAGCCCCAGCATTTT

V: TRBV5-6
size: .
D: .
J: TRBJ1-1
CDR3: CASSFDIGQNTEAFF
DNA: TGTGCCAGCAGCTTTGATATTGGACAGAACACTGAAGCTTTCTTT

V: TRBV13
size: .
D: TRBD1
J: TRBJ1-5
CDR3: CASSLGGQGVGQPQHF
DNA: TGTGCCAGCAGCCTCGGGGGACAGGGAGTAGGTCAGCCCCAGCATTTT

V: TRBV30
size: .
D: .
J: TRBJ2-4
CDR3: CAWSDGKGRGTKNIQYF
DNA: TGTGCCTGGAGCGACGGGAAGGGGCGCGGGACCAAAAACATTCAGTACTTC

V: TRBV5-4
size: .
D: .
J: TRBJ1-5
CDR3: CASSVEQNQPQHF
DNA: TGTGCCAGCAGCGTGGAACAGAATCAGCCCCAGCATTTT

V: TRBV27
size: .
D: TRBD1
J: TRBJ1-2
CDR3: CASSLNPGQGAGGYTF
DNA: TGTGCCAGCAGCCTAAACCCGGGGCAGGGGGCGGGTGGCTACACCTTC

V: TRBV2
size: .
D: .
J: TRBJ1-4
CDR3: CASRKTATNEKLFF
DNA: TGTGCCAGCAGGAAAACAGCAACTAATGAAAAACTGTTTTTT

V: TRBV28
size: .
D: .
J: TRBJ1-2
CDR3: CASSHETGYYGYTF
DNA: TGTGCCAGCAGTCACGAAACAGGGTACTATGGCTACACCTTC

V: TRBV5-1
size: .
D: TRBD2
J: TRBJ2-7
CDR3: CASSLSAGVKNEQYF
DNA: TGCGCCAGCAGCTTGTCAGCGGGAGTGAAAAACGAGCAGTACTTC

V: TRBV4-3
size: .
D: .
J: TRBJ2-5
CDR3: CASSQDFSPGLETQYF
DNA: TGCGCCAGCAGCCAAGATTTTTCTCCAGGGTTGGAGACCCAGTACTTC

V: TRBV5-1
size: few
D: .
J: TRBJ1-5
CDR3: CASSLWQNQPQHF
DNA: TGCGCCAGCAGCTTGTGGCAAAATCAGCCCCAGCATTTT

V: TRBV6-6
size: .
D: .
J: TRBJ1-5
CDR3: CASSSTGQPQHF
DNA: TGTGCCAGCAGTTCCACGGGTCAGCCCCAGCATTTT

V: TRBV7-6
size: .
D: TRBD2
J: TRBJ2-1
CDR3: CASSLRGGNEQFF
DNA: TGTGCCAGCAGCTTGCGGGGGGGGAATGAGCAGTTCTTC

V: TRBV5-6
size: .
D: .
J: TRBJ2-7
CDR3: CASSLAPSEEHEQYF
DNA: TGTGCCAGCAGCTTGGCTCCATCCGAGGAGCACGAGCAGTACTTC

V: TRBV7-9
size: .
D: TRBD2
J: TRBJ2-1
CDR3: CASSTYLAGDNEQFF
DNA: TGTGCCAGCAGCACGTACCTAGCGGGAGACAATGAGCAGTTCTTC

V: TRBV19
size: .
D: TRBD1
J: TRBJ1-1
CDR3: CASSLVQGAAEAFF
DNA: TGTGCCAGTAGCTTAGTACAGGGGGCCGCTGAAGCTTTCTTT